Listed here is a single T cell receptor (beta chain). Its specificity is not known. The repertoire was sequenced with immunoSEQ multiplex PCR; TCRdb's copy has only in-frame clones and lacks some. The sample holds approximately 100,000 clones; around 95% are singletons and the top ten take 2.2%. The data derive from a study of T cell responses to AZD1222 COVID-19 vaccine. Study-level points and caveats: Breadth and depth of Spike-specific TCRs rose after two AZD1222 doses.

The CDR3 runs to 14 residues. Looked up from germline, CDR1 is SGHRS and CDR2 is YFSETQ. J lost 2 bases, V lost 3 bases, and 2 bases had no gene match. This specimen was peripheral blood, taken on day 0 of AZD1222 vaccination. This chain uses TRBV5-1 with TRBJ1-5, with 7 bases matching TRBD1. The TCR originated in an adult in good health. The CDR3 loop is CASSSGQGNQPQHF. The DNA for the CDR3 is TGCGCCAGCAGCTCTGGACAGGGCAATCAGCCCCAGCATTTT.